This T cell receptor (beta chain) appears in the sequencing data of a study of blood T cell repertoires in COVID-19 (dated by TCRdb to the early 2020s). Broadly, across the study: Collaborator samples came from the United States, Italy and Spain and covered acute and convalescent phases of COVID-19. The material from the prospective study consisted of cDNA or gDNA derived from T cells, B-cell-depleted T cells, or PBMCs. Subjects who had been exposed to COVID-19, were actively infected with it, or had recovered from it provided the deeply sampled blood TCRbeta repertoires that made up the dataset. The repertoires were released in a freely available public database intended as a resource for research on the immune response to SARS-CoV-2. Where available, HLA class I and class II types were obtained from metadata supplied by the sample provider rather than from assay-based typing. Nearly every sample came with metadata listing a de-identified subject ID, COVID-19 status, age in years and sex. Samples were obtained from the ongoing ImmuneRACE study (first 160 participants) and from 1,254 subjects provided by 6 global collaborators. Here is what the overall study found, with its caveats: How much clinical and demographic metadata was included differed by source and by participant, and the metadata was provided uncurated.

TCRbeta CDR3 regions were amplified from genomic DNA by means of the immunoSEQ Assay, a bias-controlled multiplex PCR. In the paper's pipeline: The number of nucleated cells in each sample was estimated from the amplification of reference gene primers within the assay. To quantify the absolute abundance of each unique TCRbeta CDR3 rearrangement, sequence reads were collapsed and filtered. For each sample, productive Simpson clonality was calculated as the square root of Simpson's diversity index over productive rearrangements. In its TCRdb copy, this immuneACCESS table keeps in-frame sequences only and misses some clones. Where compared with another copy, unresolved V genes explain less than half of these, and the others have no known cause. The V and J calls and clone size come from that table; D and trimming were worked out from the DNA. The sample profile shows about 39,000 clones; around 87% of them were found once. The ten largest make up 24% of the sample.

The collaborating institutions used their own protocols to collect whole blood in K2EDTA tubes. For TCRbeta analysis, collaborators shipped samples as frozen whole blood, isolated PBMCs, or DNA extracted from either of those sample types. CDR1 and CDR2 (LGHDT, YNNKEL) derive from the germline V gene (reference sequence). Deletion took 5 bases off V and 7 bases off J, with a span of 11 bases between the germline ends. Spanning cysteine to phenylalanine, the CDR3 consists of 13 amino acids. Only the CDR3 region is kept as DNA, spanning 39 bases read in frame from base 1. On this clone itself: What antigen it recognizes has not been identified. Per-base quality was not reported, and no clone a single base away is much larger than it.

This clonotype originated in a man aged 45-65 years with active or convalescent COVID-19. This chain joins TRBV3-1 (or the pseudogene TRBV3-2) to TRBJ1-4; the D gene is perhaps TRBD1, on 6 matching bases. Sequenced material: peripheral blood. The nucleotide sequence is given as TGTGCCAGCAGCTTCCGGGGGGCTGAAAAACTGTTTTTT. Its amino acids are CASSFRGAEKLFF.